A selection of T cell receptor beta chains follows, all from one sample in a study of PD-1 blockade in classical Hodgkin lymphoma. TCRdb's copy holds only in-frame clones and misses some; the assay was immunoSEQ multiplex PCR. The sample yields about 19,000 clones, roughly 77% seen once. The sample here was peripheral blood mononuclear cells (PBMCs), taken before the fourth cycle of nivolumab. Source of these receptors: a human donor with classical Hodgkin lymphoma. CDR3s include the opening cysteine and the closing phenylalanine or tryptophan. A D gene is named only where the DNA matches it firmly. Only some rows state a clone size, as once, few, many or a class for expanded clones.

V gene: TRBV2
clone size: few
J gene: TRBJ2-5
D gene: NA
CDR3 DNA: TGTGCCAGCTTACTCGTCCAAGAGACCCAGTACTTC
CDR3 protein: CASLLVQETQYF

V gene: TRBV9
clone size: NA
J gene: TRBJ2-3
D gene: NA
CDR3 DNA: TGTGCCAGCAGCGGGGCTAGCACAGATACGCAGTATTTT
CDR3 protein: CASSGASTDTQYF

V gene: TRBV19
clone size: NA
J gene: TRBJ2-2
D gene: NA
CDR3 DNA: TGTGCCAGCGCCTATCAGGGCCCCGCGAACACCGGGGAGCTGTTTTTT
CDR3 protein: CASAYQGPANTGELFF

V gene: TRBV28
clone size: NA
J gene: TRBJ1-2
D gene: NA
CDR3 DNA: TGTGCCAGCAGTTTAGGCGGGGGCTACACCTTC
CDR3 protein: CASSLGGGYTF

V gene: TRBV9
clone size: NA
J gene: TRBJ2-1
D gene: NA
CDR3 DNA: TGTGCCAGCAGCGTAAAGCCCGACCTAGGGGGGGTCAATGAGCAGTTCTTC
CDR3 protein: CASSVKPDLGGVNEQFF

V gene: TRBV27
clone size: once
J gene: TRBJ1-4
D gene: NA
CDR3 DNA: TGTGCCAGCAGCGACTCACGTGAAAAACTGTTTTTT
CDR3 protein: CASSDSREKLFF

V gene: TRBV6-6
clone size: NA
J gene: TRBJ1-1
D gene: NA
CDR3 DNA: TGTGCCAGCAGTCCCCGGGGGGCCGCTGAAGCTTTCTTT
CDR3 protein: CASSPRGAAEAFF

V gene: TRBV28
clone size: NA
J gene: TRBJ2-4
D gene: NA
CDR3 DNA: TGTGCCAGCAGTGCGGGGCTGGGCATTCAGTACTTC
CDR3 protein: CASSAGLGIQYF

V gene: TRBV25-1
clone size: NA
J gene: TRBJ2-1
D gene: NA
CDR3 DNA: TGTGCCAGCAGCATCGGGGGCTCCTACAATGAGCAGTTCTTC
CDR3 protein: CASSIGGSYNEQFF

V gene: TRBV5-1
clone size: NA
J gene: TRBJ1-2
D gene: NA
CDR3 DNA: TGCGCCAGCAGCTTGGAACCCCTTAACTATGGCTACACCTTC
CDR3 protein: CASSLEPLNYGYTF

V gene: TRBV7-3
clone size: NA
J gene: TRBJ1-1
D gene: TRBD1
CDR3 DNA: TGTGCCAGCAGCTTAAATCAGGGGGACACTGAAGCTTTCTTT
CDR3 protein: CASSLNQGDTEAFF

V gene: TRBV7-6
clone size: NA
J gene: TRBJ2-5
D gene: NA
CDR3 DNA: TGTGCCAGCAGCTTCAGGGTCCCCCCACAAGAGACCCAGTACTTC
CDR3 protein: CASSFRVPPQETQYF

V gene: TRBV27
clone size: NA
J gene: TRBJ2-1
D gene: NA
CDR3 DNA: TGTGCCAGCAGTTTTCTTCCAGTATTCAATGAGCAGTTCTTC
CDR3 protein: CASSFLPVFNEQFF

V gene: TRBV5-4
clone size: NA
J gene: TRBJ2-1
D gene: NA
CDR3 DNA: TGTGCCAGCAGCTTGGCCGCGCGTGAGGAGCAGTTCTTC
CDR3 protein: CASSLAAREEQFF

V gene: TRBV27
clone size: NA
J gene: TRBJ1-4
D gene: NA
CDR3 DNA: TGTGCCAGCAGTCGGACGTTGACTAATGAAAAACTGTTTTTT
CDR3 protein: CASSRTLTNEKLFF

V gene: TRBV18
clone size: NA
J gene: TRBJ1-5
D gene: NA
CDR3 DNA: TGTGCCAGCTCCCCCGTCGGGCCCGGTAGCAATCAGCCCCAGCATTTT
CDR3 protein: CASSPVGPGSNQPQHF

V gene: TRBV18
clone size: NA
J gene: TRBJ2-1
D gene: TRBD2
CDR3 DNA: TGTGCCAGCTCACCGGGACTAGCGGACGAGCAGTTCTTC
CDR3 protein: CASSPGLADEQFF

V gene: TRBV19
clone size: NA
J gene: TRBJ2-7
D gene: TRBD2
CDR3 DNA: TGTGCCAGTAGTACACTAGCGGGGACCTACGAGCAGTACTTC
CDR3 protein: CASSTLAGTYEQYF

V gene: TRBV19
clone size: NA
J gene: TRBJ2-3
D gene: TRBD1
CDR3 DNA: TGTGCCAGTAGTAGAACAGGGGTGGGCACAGATACGCAGTATTTT
CDR3 protein: CASSRTGVGTDTQYF

V gene: TRBV9
clone size: NA
J gene: TRBJ2-1
D gene: NA
CDR3 DNA: TGTGCCAGCAGCGATCGCGGAGGAGGCTACAATGAGCAGTTCTTC
CDR3 protein: CASSDRGGGYNEQFF

V gene: TRBV6-6
clone size: NA
J gene: TRBJ2-3
D gene: TRBD1
CDR3 DNA: TGTGCCAGCAGCCCTAGGACAGGGGTCGGCACAGATACGCAGTATTTT
CDR3 protein: CASSPRTGVGTDTQYF

V gene: TRBV6-6
clone size: NA
J gene: TRBJ2-3
D gene: NA
CDR3 DNA: TGTGCCAGCAGTAGCCCAGGCACAGATACGCAGTATTTT
CDR3 protein: CASSSPGTDTQYF

V gene: TRBV6-5
clone size: NA
J gene: TRBJ2-6
D gene: NA
CDR3 DNA: TGTGCCAGCAGAATGGAGTCAGGGGCCAACGTCCTGACTTTC
CDR3 protein: CASRMESGANVLTF

V gene: TRBV7-7
clone size: NA
J gene: TRBJ2-7
D gene: TRBD1
CDR3 DNA: TGTGCTAGCAGCTTGGGACAGGGGAACTACGAGCAGTACTTC
CDR3 protein: CASSLGQGNYEQYF

V gene: TRBV25-1
clone size: few
J gene: TRBJ1-2
D gene: NA
CDR3 DNA: TGTGCCACCAGTCCTTCAGGGGTCTATGGCTACACCTTC
CDR3 protein: CATSPSGVYGYTF

V gene: TRBV7-9
clone size: NA
J gene: TRBJ2-1
D gene: TRBD1
CDR3 DNA: TGTGCCAGCAGCTTAGCCGGGACAGGGAATGAGCAGTTCTTC
CDR3 protein: CASSLAGTGNEQFF

V gene: TRBV5-1
clone size: NA
J gene: TRBJ2-5
D gene: NA
CDR3 DNA: TGCGCCAGCAGCCAAGACCGGGGGGAGACCCAGTACTTC
CDR3 protein: CASSQDRGETQYF

V gene: TRBV25-1
clone size: NA
J gene: TRBJ2-3
D gene: NA
CDR3 DNA: TGTGCCAGCAGTGAGCCTCAGGGTGCAGATACGCAGTATTTT
CDR3 protein: CASSEPQGADTQYF

V gene: TRBV6-5
clone size: NA
J gene: TRBJ2-2
D gene: NA
CDR3 DNA: TGTGCCAGCCGGCCTCGGGTGACCGGGGAGCTGTTTTTT
CDR3 protein: CASRPRVTGELFF

V gene: TRBV6-1
clone size: NA
J gene: TRBJ2-1
D gene: TRBD2
CDR3 DNA: TGTGCCAGCATTCGGGAGCGGGAGGTCAATGAGCAGTTCTTC
CDR3 protein: CASIREREVNEQFF

V gene: TRBV28
clone size: large
J gene: TRBJ1-5
D gene: NA
CDR3 DNA: TGTGCCAGCACCCTTTGGAATCAGCCCCAGCATTTT
CDR3 protein: CASTLWNQPQHF

V gene: TRBV10-2
clone size: once
J gene: TRBJ1-1
D gene: NA
CDR3 DNA: TGCGCCAGCAGCGTGAACACTGAAGCTTTCTTT
CDR3 protein: CASSVNTEAFF

V gene: TRBV6-6
clone size: NA
J gene: TRBJ2-5
D gene: NA
CDR3 DNA: TGTGCCAGCAGTTACGGAGGGGGTAGGAGGACCCAGTACTTC
CDR3 protein: CASSYGGGRRTQYF

V gene: TRBV9
clone size: NA
J gene: TRBJ1-5
D gene: NA
CDR3 DNA: TGTGCCAGCAGCCCCAGGGGTGAGAGCAATCAGCCCCAGCATTTT
CDR3 protein: CASSPRGESNQPQHF

V gene: TRBV5-6
clone size: NA
J gene: TRBJ2-3
D gene: NA
CDR3 DNA: TGTGCCAGCAGCTTCCCGACAGCTACAGATACGCAGTATTTT
CDR3 protein: CASSFPTATDTQYF

V gene: TRBV7-9
clone size: once
J gene: TRBJ2-3
D gene: TRBD2
CDR3 DNA: TGTGCCAGCAGCTTAGCACTAGCGGGGGGCACAGATACGCAGTATTTT
CDR3 protein: CASSLALAGGTDTQYF

V gene: TRBV5-1
clone size: NA
J gene: TRBJ1-2
D gene: NA
CDR3 DNA: TGCGCCAGCAGCTTGGGGCTGGGCTACACCTTC
CDR3 protein: CASSLGLGYTF

V gene: TRBV27
clone size: NA
J gene: TRBJ1-2
D gene: NA
CDR3 DNA: TGTGCCAGCAGAGAAATGGGGGGCGATGGCTACACCTTC
CDR3 protein: CASREMGGDGYTF

V gene: TRBV18
clone size: NA
J gene: TRBJ1-6
D gene: NA
CDR3 DNA: TGTGCCAGCTCACCCTCCGGACAGAGTAATTCACCCCTCCACTTT
CDR3 protein: CASSPSGQSNSPLHF

V gene: TRBV5-4
clone size: medium-sized
J gene: TRBJ2-3
D gene: NA
CDR3 DNA: TGTGCCAGCAGCTCCAGCACAGGTACGGATACGCAGTATTTT
CDR3 protein: CASSSSTGTDTQYF

V gene: TRBV27
clone size: NA
J gene: TRBJ1-1
D gene: NA
CDR3 DNA: TGTGCCAGCAGTTTCCGACCCGACAGGAAGAACACTGAAGCTTTCTTT
CDR3 protein: CASSFRPDRKNTEAFF

V gene: TRBV29-1
clone size: NA
J gene: TRBJ2-7
D gene: NA
CDR3 DNA: TGCAGCGTTGGACTGTCCTCCTACGAGCAGTACTTC
CDR3 protein: CSVGLSSYEQYF

V gene: TRBV6-5
clone size: few
J gene: TRBJ2-7
D gene: NA
CDR3 DNA: TGTGCCAGCTCCCCCAGGGGCGGGGTCCACGAGCAGTACTTC
CDR3 protein: CASSPRGGVHEQYF

V gene: TRBV19
clone size: NA
J gene: TRBJ2-6
D gene: NA
CDR3 DNA: TGTGCCAGTAGTATTGGTGTGGGGGGACGAGGGGCCAACGTCCTGACTTTC
CDR3 protein: CASSIGVGGRGANVLTF

V gene: TRBV10-3
clone size: once
J gene: TRBJ2-3
D gene: NA
CDR3 DNA: TGTGCCATCAGTGAGGGTATAGGGACCTCTAGCACAGATACGCAGTATTTT
CDR3 protein: CAISEGIGTSSTDTQYF

V gene: TRBV13
clone size: NA
J gene: TRBJ1-1
D gene: TRBD1
CDR3 DNA: TGTGCCAGCAGCTTAGACAGGGGGCTCACTGAAGCTTTCTTT
CDR3 protein: CASSLDRGLTEAFF

V gene: TRBV10-3
clone size: NA
J gene: TRBJ1-6
D gene: NA
CDR3 DNA: TGTGCCATCAGTGATGGGGTCCCTCGTTCACCCCTCCACTTT
CDR3 protein: CAISDGVPRSPLHF

V gene: TRBV5-4
clone size: NA
J gene: TRBJ1-3
D gene: TRBD1
CDR3 DNA: TGTGCCAGCAGCTTGGGGCCCACAGGGGTCGGCTTCAGTCATGGAAACACCATATATTTT
CDR3 protein: CASSLGPTGVGFSHGNTIYF

V gene: TRBV9
clone size: NA
J gene: TRBJ2-2
D gene: NA
CDR3 DNA: TGTGCCAGCAGCTCCTATGACGTCCGGGGCGGGGAGCTGTTTTTT
CDR3 protein: CASSSYDVRGGELFF

V gene: TRBV7-2
clone size: once
J gene: TRBJ2-5
D gene: TRBD2
CDR3 DNA: TGTGCCAGCAGCTTAGCGGTAGCGGGGGGCCGGGAGACCCAGTACTTC
CDR3 protein: CASSLAVAGGRETQYF

V gene: TRBV18
clone size: NA
J gene: TRBJ1-5
D gene: NA
CDR3 DNA: TGTGCCAGCTCACCAAAGACAGATAGCAATCAGCCCCAGCATTTT
CDR3 protein: CASSPKTDSNQPQHF

V gene: TRBV9
clone size: NA
J gene: TRBJ2-6
D gene: NA
CDR3 DNA: TGTGCCAGCAGCGTAGGCTCTGGGGCCAACGTCCTGACTTTC
CDR3 protein: CASSVGSGANVLTF

V gene: TRBV6-5
clone size: NA
J gene: TRBJ1-5
D gene: TRBD1
CDR3 DNA: TGTGCCAGCAGTTACCCCGGGACAGGGAGCAATCAGCCCCAGCATTTT
CDR3 protein: CASSYPGTGSNQPQHF

V gene: TRBV7-9
clone size: once
J gene: TRBJ1-1
D gene: TRBD1
CDR3 DNA: TGTGCCAGCAGCTTAGGACAAGGGACAGGGGGCGGGACTGAAGCTTTCTTT
CDR3 protein: CASSLGQGTGGGTEAFF

V gene: TRBV7-9
clone size: NA
J gene: TRBJ1-1
D gene: NA
CDR3 DNA: TGTGCCAGCAGCTTGAGGACGGTTGTGAACACTGAAGCTTTCTTT
CDR3 protein: CASSLRTVVNTEAFF

V gene: TRBV7-2
clone size: NA
J gene: TRBJ1-4
D gene: NA
CDR3 DNA: TGTGCCAGCAGCTTAGGCGGGGGCGGTGAAAAACTGTTTTTT
CDR3 protein: CASSLGGGGEKLFF

V gene: TRBV9
clone size: NA
J gene: TRBJ2-1
D gene: NA
CDR3 DNA: TGTGCCAGCAGCGTAGAGGTCGGGGGTCGATACAATGAGCAGTTCTTC
CDR3 protein: CASSVEVGGRYNEQFF

V gene: TRBV5-5
clone size: NA
J gene: TRBJ1-1
D gene: NA
CDR3 DNA: TGTGCCAGCAGCTTGGGCGGGGGGAACACTGAAGCTTTCTTT
CDR3 protein: CASSLGGGNTEAFF

V gene: TRBV9
clone size: NA
J gene: TRBJ1-3
D gene: NA
CDR3 DNA: TGTGCCAGCAGCGTATACGGTGGGGGAAGGACTGGAAACACCATATATTTT
CDR3 protein: CASSVYGGGRTGNTIYF

V gene: TRBV29-1
clone size: once
J gene: TRBJ2-2
D gene: NA
CDR3 DNA: TGCAGTTTAAGGACGGAAGGGCTGTTTTTT
CDR3 protein: CSLRTEGLFF